This TCR beta chain came from a study of beta chain features in type 1 diabetes. Study details: Over all samples combined, about 99,000,000 sorted cells were examined.

Regarding the study as a whole: In every one of the four CD4+ subsets, TCRB CDR3s were moderately but significantly shorter in Type 1 diabetes patients. VDJ junctions sequenced from type 1 diabetes patients showed fewer insertions and more deletions.

Isolated RNA was reverse transcribed in full, so expressed TCRB transcripts were sequenced. TCRdb's table, derived via immunoSEQ multiplex PCR, lists solely in-frame clones and lacks some. The sample carries 900,000 or so clones, about a sixth recorded once. Of note for this clone: Antigen specificity is unknown. This CDR3 is also generated by other DNA sequences in the sample.

Germline loops: CDR1 SGHRS, CDR2 YFSETQ. CDR3 length: 15 amino acids. V gave up 4 bases and J gave up 0 bases; unmatched junction bases: 7. Sequencing was performed on naive CD4+ T cells from blood. V and J are TRBV5-1 and TRBJ2-7, with 7 bases matching TRBD1. The sequence derives from a woman younger than 30 in good health. The CDR3: CASSLSTGSSYEQYF. Written as DNA, the CDR3 is TGCGCCAGCAGCCTATCGACAGGGAGCTCCTACGAGCAGTACTTC. The complete variable domain, with remaining parts taken from reference TRBV5-1 and TRBJ2-7, reads KAGVTQTPRYLIKTRGQQVTLSCSPISGHRSVSWYQQTPGQGLQFLFEYFSETQRNKGNFPGRFSGRQFSNSRSEMNVSTLELGDSALYLCASSLSTGSSYEQYFGPGTRLTVT.